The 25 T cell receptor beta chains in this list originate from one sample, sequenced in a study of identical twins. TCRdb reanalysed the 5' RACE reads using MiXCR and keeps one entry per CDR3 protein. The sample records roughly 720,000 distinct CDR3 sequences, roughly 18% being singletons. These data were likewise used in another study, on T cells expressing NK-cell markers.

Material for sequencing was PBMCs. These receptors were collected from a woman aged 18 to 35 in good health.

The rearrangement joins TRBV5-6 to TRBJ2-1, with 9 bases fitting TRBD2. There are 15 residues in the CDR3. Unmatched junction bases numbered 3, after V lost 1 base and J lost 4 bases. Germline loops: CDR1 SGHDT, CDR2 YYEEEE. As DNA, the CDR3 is TGTGCCAGCAGCTTGTCGACTAGCGGATACAATGAGCAGTTCTTC. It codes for CASSLSTSGYNEQFF.

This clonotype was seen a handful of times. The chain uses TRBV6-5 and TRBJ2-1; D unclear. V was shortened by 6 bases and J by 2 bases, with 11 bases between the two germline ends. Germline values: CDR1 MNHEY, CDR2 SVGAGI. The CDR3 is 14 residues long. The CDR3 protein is CASSYTQTYNEQFF. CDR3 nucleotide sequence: TGTGCCAGCAGCTACACACAAACCTACAATGAGCAGTTCTTC.

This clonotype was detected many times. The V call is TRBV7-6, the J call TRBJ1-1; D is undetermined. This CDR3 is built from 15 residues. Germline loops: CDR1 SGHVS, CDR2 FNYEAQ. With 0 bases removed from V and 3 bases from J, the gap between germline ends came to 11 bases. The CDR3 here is CASSLAPDADTEAFF. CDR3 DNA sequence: TGTGCCAGCAGCTTAGCGCCGGACGCCGACACTGAAGCTTTCTTT.

CDR3 residues: CSARGGGGRAETQYF. In nucleotides, the CDR3 is TGCAGTGCTAGGGGCGGCGGCGGGAGGGCGGAGACCCAGTACTTC. V usage is TRBV20-1 and J usage is TRBJ2-5; 9 nucleotides align to TRBD2. This CDR3 contains 15 residues. Looked up from germline, CDR1 is DFQATT and CDR2 is SNEGSKA (reference sequence). V gave up 3 bases and J gave up 5 bases; unmatched junction bases: 10.

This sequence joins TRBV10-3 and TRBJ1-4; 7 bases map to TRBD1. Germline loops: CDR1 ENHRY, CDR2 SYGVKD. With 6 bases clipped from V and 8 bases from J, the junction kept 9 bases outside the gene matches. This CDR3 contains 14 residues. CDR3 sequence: CAISPGQVDEKLFF. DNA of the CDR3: TGTGCCATCAGCCCTGGACAGGTAGACGAAAAACTGTTTTTT.

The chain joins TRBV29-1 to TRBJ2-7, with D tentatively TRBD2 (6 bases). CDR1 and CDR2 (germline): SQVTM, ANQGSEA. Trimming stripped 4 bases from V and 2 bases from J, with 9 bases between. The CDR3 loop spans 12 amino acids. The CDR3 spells CSVGGTAYEQYF. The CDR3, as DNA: TGCAGCGTTGGCGGGACGGCCTACGAGCAGTACTTC.

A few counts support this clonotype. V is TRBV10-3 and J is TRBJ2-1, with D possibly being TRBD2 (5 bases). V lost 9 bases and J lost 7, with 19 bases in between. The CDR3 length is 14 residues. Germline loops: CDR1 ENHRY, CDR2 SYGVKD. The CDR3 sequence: CAIGPGKAENEQFF. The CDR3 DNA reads TGTGCCATAGGGCCAGGTAAAGCGGAAAATGAGCAGTTCTTC.

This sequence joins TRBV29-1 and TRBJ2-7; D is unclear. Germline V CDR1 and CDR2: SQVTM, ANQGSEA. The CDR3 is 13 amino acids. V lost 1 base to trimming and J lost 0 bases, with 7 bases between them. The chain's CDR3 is CSVEVSYSYEQYF. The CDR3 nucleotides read TGCAGCGTTGAAGTCTCCTACTCCTACGAGCAGTACTTC.

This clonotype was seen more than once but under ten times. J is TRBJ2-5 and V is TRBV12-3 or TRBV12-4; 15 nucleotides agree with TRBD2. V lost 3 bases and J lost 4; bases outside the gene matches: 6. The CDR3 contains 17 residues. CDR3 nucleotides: TGTGCCAGCAGTTTGGGACTAGCGGGGGGCCCCTCAGAGACCCAGTACTTC. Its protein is CASSLGLAGGPSETQYF.

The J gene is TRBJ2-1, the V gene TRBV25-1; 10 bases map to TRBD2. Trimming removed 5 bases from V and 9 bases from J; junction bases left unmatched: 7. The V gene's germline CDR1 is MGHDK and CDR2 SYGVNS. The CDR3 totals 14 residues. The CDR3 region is CASSSSGRYREQFF. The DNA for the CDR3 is TGTGCCAGCAGTTCTAGCGGGAGATATCGTGAGCAGTTCTTC.

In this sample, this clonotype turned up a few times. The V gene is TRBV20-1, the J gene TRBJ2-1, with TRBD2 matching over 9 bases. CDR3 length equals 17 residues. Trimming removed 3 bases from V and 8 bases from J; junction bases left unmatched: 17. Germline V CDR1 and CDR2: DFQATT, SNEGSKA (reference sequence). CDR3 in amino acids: CSARPAPGSGSFHEQFF. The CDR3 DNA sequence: TGCAGTGCTAGGCCGGCCCCTGGTAGCGGGAGTTTCCATGAGCAGTTCTTC.

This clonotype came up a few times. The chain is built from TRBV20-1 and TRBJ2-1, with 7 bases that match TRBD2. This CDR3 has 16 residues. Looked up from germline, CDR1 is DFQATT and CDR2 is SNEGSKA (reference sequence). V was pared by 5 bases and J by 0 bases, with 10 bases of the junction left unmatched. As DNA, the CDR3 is TGCAGTGCTGCCGTTGGACTAGGTAGCTCCTACAATGAGCAGTTCTTC. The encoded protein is CSAAVGLGSSYNEQFF.

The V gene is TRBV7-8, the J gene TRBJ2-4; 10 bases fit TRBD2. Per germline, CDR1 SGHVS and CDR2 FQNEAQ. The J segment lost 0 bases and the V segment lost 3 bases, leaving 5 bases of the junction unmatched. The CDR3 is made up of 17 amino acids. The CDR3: CASSFNSGRLAKNIQYF. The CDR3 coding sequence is TGTGCCAGCAGCTTCAATAGCGGGAGGCTAGCCAAAAACATTCAGTACTTC.

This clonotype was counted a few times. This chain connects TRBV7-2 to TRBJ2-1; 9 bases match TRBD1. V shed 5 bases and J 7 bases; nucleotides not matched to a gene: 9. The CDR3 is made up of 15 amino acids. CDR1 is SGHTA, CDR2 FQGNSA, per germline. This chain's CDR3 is CASSPRTGVWNEQFF. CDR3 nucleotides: TGTGCCAGCAGCCCAAGGACAGGGGTGTGGAATGAGCAGTTCTTC.

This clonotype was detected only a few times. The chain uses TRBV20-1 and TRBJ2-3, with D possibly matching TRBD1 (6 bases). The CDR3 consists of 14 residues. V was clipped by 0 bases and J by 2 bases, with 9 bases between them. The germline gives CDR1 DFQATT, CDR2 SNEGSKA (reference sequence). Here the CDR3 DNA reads TGCAGTGCTAGAGATGGGGGCAACACAGATACGCAGTATTTT. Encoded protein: CSARDGGNTDTQYF.

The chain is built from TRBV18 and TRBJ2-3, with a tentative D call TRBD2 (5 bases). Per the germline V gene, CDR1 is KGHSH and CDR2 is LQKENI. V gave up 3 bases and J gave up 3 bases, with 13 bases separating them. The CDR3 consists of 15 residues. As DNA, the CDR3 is TGTGCCAGCTCACCGCGGGCGACCTCTACAGATACGCAGTATTTT. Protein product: CASSPRATSTDTQYF.

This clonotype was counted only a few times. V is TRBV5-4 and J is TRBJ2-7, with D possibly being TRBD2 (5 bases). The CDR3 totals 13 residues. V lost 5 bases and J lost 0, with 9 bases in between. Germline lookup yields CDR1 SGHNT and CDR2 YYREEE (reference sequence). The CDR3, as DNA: TGTGCCAGCAGGTCCGGGGTCTCCTACGAGCAGTACTTC. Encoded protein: CASRSGVSYEQYF.

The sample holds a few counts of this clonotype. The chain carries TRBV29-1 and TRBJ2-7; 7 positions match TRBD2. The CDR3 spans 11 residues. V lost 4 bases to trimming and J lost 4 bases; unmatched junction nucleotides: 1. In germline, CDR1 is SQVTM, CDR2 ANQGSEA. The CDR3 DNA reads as TGCAGCGTTGGGGGGGGTTACGAGCAGTACTTC. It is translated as CSVGGGYEQYF.

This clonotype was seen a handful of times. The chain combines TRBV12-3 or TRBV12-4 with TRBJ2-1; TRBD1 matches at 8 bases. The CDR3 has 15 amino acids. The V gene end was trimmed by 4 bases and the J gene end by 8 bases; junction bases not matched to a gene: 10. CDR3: CASSWNFLQGDEQFF. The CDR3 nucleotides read TGTGCCAGCAGTTGGAATTTTCTACAGGGGGATGAGCAGTTCTTC.

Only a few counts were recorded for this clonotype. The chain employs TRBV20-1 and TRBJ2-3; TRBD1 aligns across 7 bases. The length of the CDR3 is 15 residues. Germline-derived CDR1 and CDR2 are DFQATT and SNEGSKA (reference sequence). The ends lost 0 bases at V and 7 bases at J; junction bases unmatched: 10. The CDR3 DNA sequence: TGCAGTGCTAGAGATCCGAACAGGGGTGGTAATACGCAGTATTTT. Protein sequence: CSARDPNRGGNTQYF.

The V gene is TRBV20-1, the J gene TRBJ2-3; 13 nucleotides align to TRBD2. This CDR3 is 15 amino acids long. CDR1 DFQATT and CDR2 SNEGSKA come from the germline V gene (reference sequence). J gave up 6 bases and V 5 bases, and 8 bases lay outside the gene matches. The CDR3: CSAPRKTSGGDTQYF. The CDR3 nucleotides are TGCAGTGCTCCCCGGAAGACTAGCGGGGGGGATACGCAGTATTTT.

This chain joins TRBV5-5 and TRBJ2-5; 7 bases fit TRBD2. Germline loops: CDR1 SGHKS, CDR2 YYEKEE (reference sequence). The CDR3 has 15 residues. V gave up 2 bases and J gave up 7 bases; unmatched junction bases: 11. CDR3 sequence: CASSLGGSGVGTQYF. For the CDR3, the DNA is TGTGCCAGCAGCTTAGGCGGGAGTGGGGTGGGGACCCAGTACTTC.

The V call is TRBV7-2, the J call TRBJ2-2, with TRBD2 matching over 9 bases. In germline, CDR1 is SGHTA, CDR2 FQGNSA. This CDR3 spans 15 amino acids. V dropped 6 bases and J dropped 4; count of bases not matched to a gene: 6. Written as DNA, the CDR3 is TGTGCCAGCAGAGTAGCGGGGGCCTCCACCGGGGAGCTGTTTTTT. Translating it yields CASRVAGASTGELFF.

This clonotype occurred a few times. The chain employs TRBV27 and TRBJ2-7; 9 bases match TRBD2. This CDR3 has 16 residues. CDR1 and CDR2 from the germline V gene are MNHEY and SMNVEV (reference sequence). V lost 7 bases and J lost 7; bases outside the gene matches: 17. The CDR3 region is CASTPSYAGGPNEQYF. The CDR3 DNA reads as TGTGCCAGCACCCCTTCTTACGCGGGAGGGCCAAATGAGCAGTACTTC.

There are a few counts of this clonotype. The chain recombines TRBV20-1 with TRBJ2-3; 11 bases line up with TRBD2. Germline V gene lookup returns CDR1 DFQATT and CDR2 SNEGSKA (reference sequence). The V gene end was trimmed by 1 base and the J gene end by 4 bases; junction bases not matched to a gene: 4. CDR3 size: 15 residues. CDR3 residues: CSARGLAGFADTQYF. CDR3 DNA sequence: TGCAGTGCTAGAGGACTAGCGGGGTTTGCAGATACGCAGTATTTT.